The present T cell receptor (beta chain) was sequenced within a study of blood T cell repertoires in COVID-19. Participants were aged roughly 18 to 100 years from approximately 24 US areas. In the authors' workflow: Amplification with reference gene primers provided the estimates of nucleated cell counts. Sequenced by immunoSEQ multiplex PCR; TCRdb stores in-frame clones only, minus some. V and J calls and clone size are given by that table; D and trimming were obtained from the DNA. Here the sample spans some 300,000 clones, roughly 86% being singletons. The CDR3 sequence is 15 residues long. Germline assignment: CDR1 SGHAT and CDR2 FQDESV (reference sequence). V shed 5 bases, J shed 7 bases, and the junction held 8 bases outside the gene matches.

The sample was PBMCs or T cells enriched from blood (not recorded which). This rearrangement joins TRBV11-1 to TRBJ2-3; 11 bases match TRBD2. This TCR derives from a woman aged 50 to 60 who had been exposed to COVID-19. The CDR3 loop reads CASSPTTSGGHTQYF. The CDR3 DNA reads as TGTGCCAGCAGCCCCACCACTAGCGGGGGTCATACGCAGTATTTT.